This TCR beta chain is from a study of blood T cell repertoires in COVID-19. On the study more broadly: Nucleic acid was either cDNA or gDNA, and it came from T cells, B-cell-depleted T cells, or PBMCs.

The authors' processing: It was from reference gene primer amplification that nucleated cell counts were estimated. TCRdb's copy holds only in-frame clones and misses some; the assay was immunoSEQ multiplex PCR. V and J calls and clone size are given by that table; D and trimming were obtained from the DNA. Among over 90,000 clones listed, approximately 84% were seen once. Germline-derived CDR1 and CDR2 are SSHAT and FNYEAQ (reference sequence). The CDR3 covers 16 residues. Details on this clone: The junction does not match germline at one end; this may be a read error.

The material sequenced was peripheral blood. The rearrangement joins TRBV7-7 to TRBJ1-5; TRBD1 matches 9 bases. The clonotype was recovered from a man aged 60 to 75 with acute or convalescent COVID-19. CDR3 DNA: TGTGCTAGCAGCTTGTACCGGACAGGGGTCAGTCAGCCCCAGCATTTT. Its protein product is CASSLYRTGVSQPQHF.